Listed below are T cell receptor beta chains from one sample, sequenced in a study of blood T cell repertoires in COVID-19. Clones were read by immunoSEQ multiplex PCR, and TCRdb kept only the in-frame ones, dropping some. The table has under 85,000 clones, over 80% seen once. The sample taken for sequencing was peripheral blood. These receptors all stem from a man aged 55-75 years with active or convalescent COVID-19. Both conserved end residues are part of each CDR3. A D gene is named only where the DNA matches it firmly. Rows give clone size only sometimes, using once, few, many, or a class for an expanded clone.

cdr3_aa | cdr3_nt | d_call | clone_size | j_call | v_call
CASSFPGEEWEKLFF | TGTGCCAGCAGCTTTCCCGGGGAGGAGTGGGAAAAACTGTTTTTT | . | . | TRBJ1-4 | TRBV7-9
CASSLTGTNEQFF | TGTGCCAGCAGCCTGACAGGGACCAATGAGCAGTTCTTC | TRBD1 | . | TRBJ2-1 | TRBV3-1/TRBV3-2
CASSPAGTSGLDTQYF | TGCGCCAGCAGCCCGGCCGGGACTAGCGGGTTGGATACGCAGTATTTT | TRBD2 | . | TRBJ2-3 | TRBV5-1
CASSLETSGGAADTQYF | TGCGCCAGCAGCTTGGAGACTAGCGGGGGGGCGGCAGATACGCAGTATTTT | TRBD2 | . | TRBJ2-3 | TRBV5-1
CASSSGLAGGPADTQYF | TGTGCCAGCAGCTCCGGACTAGCGGGGGGGCCTGCAGATACGCAGTATTTT | TRBD2 | . | TRBJ2-3 | TRBV7-2
CASAAGTNEKLFF | TGTGCCAGTGCGGCCGGTACTAATGAAAAACTGTTTTTT | . | . | TRBJ1-4 | TRBV3-1/TRBV3-2
CAWKGFSYEQYF | TGTGCCTGGAAGGGGTTCTCCTACGAGCAGTACTTC | . | . | TRBJ2-7 | TRBV30
CASSPRLVRGKTQYF | TGTGCCAGCAGCCCCAGACTAGTGCGGGGGAAGACCCAGTACTTC | TRBD2 | . | TRBJ2-5 | TRBV14
CSASSASGGAGTQYF | TGCAGTGCTAGTTCGGCTAGCGGGGGGGCTGGGACCCAGTACTTC | TRBD2 | . | TRBJ2-5 | TRBV20-1
CASSARDRRNTIYF | TGTGCCAGTAGTGCCCGGGACAGAAGAAACACCATATATTTT | TRBD1 | . | TRBJ1-3 | TRBV19
CASSYPGQSYEQYF | TGTGCCAGCAGTTACCCGGGACAGTCCTACGAGCAGTACTTC | TRBD1 | . | TRBJ2-7 | TRBV6-2/TRBV6-3
CASSPRTGTYGYTF | TGTGCCAGCAGCCCTCGGACAGGGACATATGGCTACACCTTC | . | . | TRBJ1-2 | TRBV21-1
CASSFPGDRAGYTF | TGTGCCAGCAGCTTTCCGGGGGACAGAGCTGGCTACACCTTC | TRBD1 | . | TRBJ1-2 | TRBV7-9
CASSPPGSAIYEQYF | TGTGCCAGCAGTCCCCCAGGTAGCGCGATCTACGAGCAGTACTTC | . | . | TRBJ2-7 | TRBV28
CASSQRLAEDTQYF | TGTGCCAGTAGTCAGAGACTAGCGGAAGATACGCAGTATTTT | TRBD2 | . | TRBJ2-3 | TRBV19
CASRRLAGYYEQYF | TGTGCCAGCAGGCGACTAGCGGGGTACTACGAGCAGTACTTC | TRBD2 | . | TRBJ2-7 | TRBV6-6
CSVGDRWDHGYTF | TGCAGCGTGGGGGACAGGTGGGACCATGGCTACACCTTC | TRBD1 | . | TRBJ1-2 | TRBV29-1
CASSSHSTGTLYHHIYF | TGTGCCAGCAGCTCACACTCCACCGGGACACTTTATCATCACATATATTTT | . | few | TRBJ1-3 | TRBV7-3
CASSLGGAGTLAYEQYF | TGTGCCAGCAGCTTAGGAGGAGCCGGGACACTCGCCTACGAGCAGTACTTC | . | . | TRBJ2-7 | TRBV7-2
CASSLGQGGGYTF | TGTGCCAGCAGCTTAGGACAGGGGGGTGGCTACACCTTC | TRBD1 | . | TRBJ1-2 | TRBV7-9
CASQARQGAETQYF | TGTGCCAGCCAAGCTAGGCAGGGGGCAGAGACCCAGTACTTC | TRBD1 | . | TRBJ2-5 | TRBV7-2
CASLGGGTEAFF | TGTGCCAGCCTGGGCGGGGGGACTGAAGCTTTCTTT | . | . | TRBJ1-1 | TRBV18
CASTRQGVEKDEQYF | TGTGCCAGTACCAGACAGGGGGTCGAGAAGGACGAGCAGTACTTC | TRBD1 | . | TRBJ2-7 | TRBV19
CASRAGGQSGNTIYF | TGCGCCAGCAGGGCAGGGGGTCAGTCTGGAAACACCATATATTTT | TRBD1 | . | TRBJ1-3 | TRBV4-1
CASSQNPGHHNEKLFF | TGCGCCAGCAGCCAGAATCCGGGACACCATAATGAAAAACTGTTTTTT | . | few | TRBJ1-4 | TRBV4-3
CSASKQGNTIYF | TGCAGTGCGAGTAAACAGGGGAACACCATATATTTT | TRBD1 | . | TRBJ1-3 | TRBV20-1
CASSGAGNLEETQYF | TGTGCCAGCAGTGGGGCAGGGAACCTCGAAGAGACCCAGTACTTC | . | . | TRBJ2-5 | TRBV2
CAWSVRGSGVMNTGELFF | TGTGCCTGGAGTGTACGGGGTTCAGGGGTCATGAACACCGGGGAGCTGTTTTTT | . | . | TRBJ2-2 | TRBV30
CASSSNDRGQMETQYF | TGTGCCAGCAGCTCCAATGACAGGGGGCAGATGGAGACCCAGTACTTC | TRBD1 | . | TRBJ2-5 | TRBV11-3
CASSPLTGGLSGTEAFF | TGCGCCAGCAGCCCTCTGACAGGGGGCTTGTCGGGCACTGAAGCTTTCTTT | TRBD1 | . | TRBJ1-1 | TRBV4-1
CASSTSGSYNEQFF | TGTGCCAGCAGCACTAGCGGCTCCTACAATGAGCAGTTCTTC | TRBD2 | . | TRBJ2-1 | TRBV3-1/TRBV3-2
CASSERRSYGYTF | TGTGCCAGCAGTGAGCGGCGGTCCTATGGCTACACCTTC | . | . | TRBJ1-2 | TRBV2
CASSQERGGPYEQYF | TGCGCCAGCAGCCAAGAGCGGGGGGGCCCCTACGAGCAGTACTTC | TRBD2 | . | TRBJ2-7 | TRBV4-1
CASSLDLARGASTDTQYF | TGTGCCAGCAGCTTAGATCTGGCCCGCGGGGCCTCCACAGATACGCAGTATTTT | . | . | TRBJ2-3 | TRBV11-2
CASSPGTANQPQHF | TGTGCCAGCAGCCCGGGGACAGCCAATCAGCCCCAGCATTTT | TRBD1 | . | TRBJ1-5 | TRBV7-9
CASRPTSGFQETQYF | TGCGCCAGCAGACCAACTAGCGGCTTCCAAGAGACCCAGTACTTC | TRBD2 | . | TRBJ2-5 | TRBV5-1
CASSVRSGPGHEQYF | TGTGCCAGCAGTGTTAGAAGCGGGCCCGGGCACGAGCAGTACTTC | . | . | TRBJ2-7 | TRBV2
CASSLAGRGAEAFF | TGTGCCAGCAGCTTAGCGGGCAGGGGTGCTGAAGCTTTCTTT | . | . | TRBJ1-1 | TRBV7-2
CASSERPTVANYGYTF | TGTGCCAGCAGTGAACGGCCCACAGTCGCTAACTATGGCTACACCTTC | . | . | TRBJ1-2 | TRBV6-1
CASSSQGAGGYTF | TGTGCCAGCAGCTCTCAGGGGGCCGGTGGCTACACCTTC | TRBD1 | . | TRBJ1-2 | TRBV5-4
CASSLYGSGGSNYGYTF | TGTGCCAGCAGCCTATACGGTTCAGGGGGATCTAACTATGGCTACACCTTC | TRBD1 | . | TRBJ1-2 | TRBV7-3
CASSLHRTANTEAFF | TGTGCCAGTAGTCTGCACAGGACGGCGAACACTGAAGCTTTCTTT | . | once | TRBJ1-1 | TRBV19
CASSVGGRFNNEQFF | TGTGCCAGCAGCGTCGGGGGGCGTTTTAACAATGAGCAGTTCTTC | . | few | TRBJ2-1 | TRBV9
CASSLYGDTEAFF | TGTGCCAGCAGCCTCTACGGGGACACTGAAGCTTTCTTT | . | . | TRBJ1-1 | TRBV6-5
CATSRQGPHEQFF | TGTGCCACCTCGAGACAGGGCCCCCATGAGCAGTTCTTC | TRBD1 | once | TRBJ2-1 | TRBV6-4
CASSPNAGPKNSPLHF | TGTGCCAGCAGCCCCAACGCTGGCCCCAAGAATTCACCCCTCCACTTT | . | once | TRBJ1-6 | TRBV11-2
CASSLSRQETQYF | TGTGCCAGCAGCTTATCTCGCCAAGAGACCCAGTACTTC | . | once | TRBJ2-5 | TRBV7-2
CASSQELTGAGELFF | TGCGCCAGCAGCCAAGAATTAACGGGGGCCGGGGAGCTGTTTTTT | . | . | TRBJ2-2 | TRBV4-3
CASSQQRGGLETQYF | TGTGCCAGCAGCCAACAGCGGGGGGGCCTAGAGACCCAGTACTTC | TRBD2 | . | TRBJ2-5 | TRBV3-1/TRBV3-2
CATSDSTTGSSEQYF | TGTGCCACCAGCGATTCCACCACAGGGTCCAGCGAGCAGTACTTC | . | few | TRBJ2-7 | TRBV24-1
CASSLVGGGSEAFF | TGTGCCAGCAGCTTAGTGGGGGGAGGGTCTGAAGCTTTCTTT | . | . | TRBJ1-1 | TRBV7-8
CAISKETSGAGNTDTQYF | TGTGCCATCAGTAAAGAGACTAGCGGGGCGGGAAACACAGATACGCAGTATTTT | TRBD2 | few | TRBJ2-3 | TRBV10-3
CASSSGLYGYTF | TGTGCCAGCAGTTCGGGGTTGTATGGCTACACCTTC | . | . | TRBJ1-2 | TRBV6-2/TRBV6-3